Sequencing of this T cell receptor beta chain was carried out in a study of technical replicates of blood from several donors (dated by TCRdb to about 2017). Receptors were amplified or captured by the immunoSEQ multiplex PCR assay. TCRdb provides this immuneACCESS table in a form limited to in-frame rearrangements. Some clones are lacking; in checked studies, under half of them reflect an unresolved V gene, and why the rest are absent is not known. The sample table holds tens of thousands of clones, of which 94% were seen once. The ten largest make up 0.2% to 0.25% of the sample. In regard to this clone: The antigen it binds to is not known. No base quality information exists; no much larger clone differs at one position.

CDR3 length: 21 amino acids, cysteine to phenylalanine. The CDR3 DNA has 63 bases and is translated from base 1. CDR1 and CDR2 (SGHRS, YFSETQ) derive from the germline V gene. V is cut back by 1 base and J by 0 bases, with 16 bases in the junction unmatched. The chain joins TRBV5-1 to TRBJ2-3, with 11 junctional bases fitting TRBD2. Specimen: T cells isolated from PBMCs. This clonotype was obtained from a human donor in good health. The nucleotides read TGCGCCAGCAGCTTGCCCCGCCGGACTAGCGGGCCTTCTTCTAGCACAGATACGCAGTATTTT. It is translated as CASSLPRRTSGPSSSTDTQYF.